This TCR beta chain was identified during a study of OX40 agonist ivuxolimab in advanced cancers. On the study more broadly: From roughly 23 to 90 years was the age range, with a mean of about 56 years, and over 70% were male.

This clone appeared once. Here immunoSEQ multiplex PCR was the method, and the copy in TCRdb shows in-frame clones only, minus some. The sample records approximately 71,000 clones, 70% to 85% being singletons. Looked up from germline, CDR1 is SGHNT and CDR2 is YYREEE (reference sequence). The V gene end was trimmed by 5 bases and the J gene end by 8 bases; junction bases not matched to a gene: 7. The CDR3 extends over 13 amino acids. Drawing of blood for sampling happened at baseline, at cycle 4 day 1, and at cycle 7 day 1. V and J are TRBV5-4 and TRBJ1-2; 9 nucleotides line up with TRBD1. The specimen was CD4+ or CD8+ T cells sorted from blood, collected in a trial of the OX40 agonist ivuxolimab. This clonotype was sampled from an adult with an advanced solid tumor such as melanoma, head and neck, liver or kidney cancer. This chain's CDR3 is CASSKQGAEGYTF. CDR3 in DNA: TGTGCCAGCAGTAAACAGGGGGCTGAGGGCTACACCTTC.